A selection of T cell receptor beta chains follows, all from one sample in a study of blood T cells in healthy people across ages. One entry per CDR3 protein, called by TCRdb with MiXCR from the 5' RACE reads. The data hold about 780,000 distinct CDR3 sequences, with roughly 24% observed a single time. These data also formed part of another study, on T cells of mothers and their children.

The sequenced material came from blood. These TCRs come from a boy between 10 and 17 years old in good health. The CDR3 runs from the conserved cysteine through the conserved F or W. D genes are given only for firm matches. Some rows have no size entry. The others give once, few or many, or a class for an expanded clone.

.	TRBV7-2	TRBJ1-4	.	TGTGCCAGCGCCGAGGTCGTCGGAGATGAAAAACTGTTTTTT	CASAEVVGDEKLFF
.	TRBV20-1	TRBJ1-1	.	TGCAGTGCTAGAGATGTAGTCCTCCGAGGGAATACTGAAGCTTTCTTT	CSARDVVLRGNTEAFF
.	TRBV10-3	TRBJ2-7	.	TGTGCCATCAGTGAGCAGGGTTACTACGAGCAGTACTTC	CAISEQGYYEQYF
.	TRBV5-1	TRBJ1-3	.	TGCGCCAGCAGCGCATCCCGATCTGGGACTGGAAACACCATATATTTT	CASSASRSGTGNTIYF
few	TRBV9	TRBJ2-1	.	TGTGCCAGCAGCGTGCCATTTGGTGAGCAGTTCTTC	CASSVPFGEQFF
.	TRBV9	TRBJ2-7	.	TGTGCCAGCAGCGTAGCGCCAGGGAGCTCCTACGAGCAGTACTTC	CASSVAPGSSYEQYF
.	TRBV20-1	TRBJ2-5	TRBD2	TGCAGTGCCACGGGGTCTCGGGGGAGGGGTCAAGAGACCCAGTACTTC	CSATGSRGRGQETQYF
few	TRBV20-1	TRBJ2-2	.	TGCAGTGCTAGATCTCAGTCAGCGGGGAACACCGGGGAGCTGTTTTTT	CSARSQSAGNTGELFF
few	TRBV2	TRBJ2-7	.	TGTGCCAGCAGCGTCCTCAGGGAGACCTACGAGCAGTACTTC	CASSVLRETYEQYF
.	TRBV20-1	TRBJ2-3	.	TGCAGTGACTCGGGAGAGTTCCCAGATACGCAGTATTTT	CSDSGEFPDTQYF
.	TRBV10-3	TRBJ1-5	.	TGTGCCACTTGGAGCGGTTTTACCAATCAGCCCCAGCATTTT	CATWSGFTNQPQHF
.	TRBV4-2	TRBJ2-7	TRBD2	TGTGCCAGCAGCCAAGATACTAGCGGGAGTTACGAGCAGTACTTC	CASSQDTSGSYEQYF
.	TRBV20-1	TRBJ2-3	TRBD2	TGCAGTGCTAGGGGACTAGCGGGACCCACAGATACGCAGTATTTT	CSARGLAGPTDTQYF
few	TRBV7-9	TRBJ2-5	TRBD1	TGTGCCAGCAGCCCCCCGGACAGGGACCAAGAGACCCAGTACTTC	CASSPPDRDQETQYF
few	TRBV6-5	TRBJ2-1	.	TGTGCCAGCAGTTATTTGACAGCCAATGAGCAGTTCTTC	CASSYLTANEQFF
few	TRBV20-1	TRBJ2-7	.	TGCAGTGCTAGAGACCTAACAGGAAAATCCTACGAGCAGTACTTC	CSARDLTGKSYEQYF
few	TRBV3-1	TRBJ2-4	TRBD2	TGTGCCAGCAGCCAACGACTAGCGGGGGGGCGGTCTCAAGCCAAAAACATTCAGTACTTC	CASSQRLAGGRSQAKNIQYF
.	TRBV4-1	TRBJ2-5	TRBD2	TGCGCCAGCAGCCAAGATGCAGCGGGGGCCCAAGAGACCCAGTACTTC	CASSQDAAGAQETQYF
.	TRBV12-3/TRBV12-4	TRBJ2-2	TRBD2	TGTGCCAGCAGTTTACGTTCTAGCGGGGTCCAGAACGGGGAGCTGTTTTTT	CASSLRSSGVQNGELFF
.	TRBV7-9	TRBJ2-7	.	TGTGCCAGCAGCCCCGGGTGGGGCGTCTCCTACGAGTGGTACTTC	CASSPGWGVSYEWYF
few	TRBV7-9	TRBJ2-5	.	TGTGCCAGCAGCCAAAGTCGGCTACAAGAGACCCAGTACTTC	CASSQSRLQETQYF
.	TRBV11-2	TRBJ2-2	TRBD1	TGTGCCAGCAGCTACAGACAGGGGGGTAGCACCGGGGAGCTGTTTTTT	CASSYRQGGSTGELFF
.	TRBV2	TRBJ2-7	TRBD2	TGTGCCAGCAGGGCCGGACTAGCAACCTACGAGCAGTACTTC	CASRAGLATYEQYF
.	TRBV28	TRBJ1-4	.	TGTGCCAGCAGTTTCCAGGGGTTAAGGGAAAAACTGTTTTTT	CASSFQGLREKLFF
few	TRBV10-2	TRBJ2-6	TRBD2	TGCGCCAGCGGTTCGACGGGAGGCTCTGGGGCCAACGTCCTGACTTTC	CASGSTGGSGANVLTF
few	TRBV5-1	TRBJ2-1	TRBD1	TGCGCCAGCAGCTTCGCCGGGACAGGGGATGGTGAGCAGTTCTTC	CASSFAGTGDGEQFF
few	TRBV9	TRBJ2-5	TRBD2	TGTGCCAGCAGCGCCAGGACTAGCGGGGGGGATCCCCAGTACTTC	CASSARTSGGDPQYF
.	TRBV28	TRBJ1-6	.	TGTGCCTGCAGTATTTTCCCAGCAGGGGATGGTTCACCCCTCCACTTT	CACSIFPAGDGSPLHF
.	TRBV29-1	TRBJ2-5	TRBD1	TGCAGCGTCGGTCGGACAGGGGGAGAGACCCAGTACTTC	CSVGRTGGETQYF
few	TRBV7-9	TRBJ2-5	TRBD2	TGTGCCAGCAGCGCCAGACTAGCCGGGTCGGGGGAGACCCAGTACTTC	CASSARLAGSGETQYF
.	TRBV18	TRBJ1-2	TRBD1	TGTGCCAGCTCACCGGGGGACAGGATCTATGGCTGCACCTTC	CASSPGDRIYGCTF
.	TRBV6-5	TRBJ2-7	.	TGTGCCACCGAAGGGGGGAGCTCCTACGAGCAGTACTTC	CATEGGSSYEQYF
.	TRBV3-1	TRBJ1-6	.	TGTGCCAGCAGCCGATCAGAAAATTCACCCCTCCACTTT	CASSRSENSPLHF
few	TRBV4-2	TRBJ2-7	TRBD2	TGTGCCAGCAGGTACCTAGCGGACCTTCCCTACGAGCAGTACTTC	CASRYLADLPYEQYF
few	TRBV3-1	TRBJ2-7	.	TGTGCCAGCAGCCGAGATCAGGGGCCATCCTACGAGCAGTACTTC	CASSRDQGPSYEQYF
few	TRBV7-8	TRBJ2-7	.	TGTGCCAGCAGCCCACCCACTAGCCCTCCCTACGAGCAGTACTTC	CASSPPTSPPYEQYF
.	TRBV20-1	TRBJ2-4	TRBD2	TGCAGTGCTAGAGATTTAACGGCTAGCGGGAATGTGTACATTCAGTACTTC	CSARDLTASGNVYIQYF
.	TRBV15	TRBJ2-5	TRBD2	TGTGCCACCAGCAGAGACCTAGCGGGCGTGCAAGAGACCCAGTACTTC	CATSRDLAGVQETQYF
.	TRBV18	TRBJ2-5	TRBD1	TGTGCCAGCTCACTGGACAGGGCGTTCGGGACCCAGTACTTC	CASSLDRAFGTQYF
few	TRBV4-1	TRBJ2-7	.	TGCGCCAGCAGCCAAGAACTAATCCGGGAGATCTCCTACGAGCAGTACTTC	CASSQELIREISYEQYF
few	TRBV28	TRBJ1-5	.	TGTGCCAGCAGTTTATACAGGGAGGCGAATCAGGCCCAGCATTTT	CASSLYREANQAQHF
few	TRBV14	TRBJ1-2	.	TGTGCCAGCAGCCAATATGACAGAACCTATGGCTACACCTTC	CASSQYDRTYGYTF
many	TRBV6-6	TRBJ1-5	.	TGTGCCAGCAGTTACTCTGGGAGCGGTCAGCCCCAGCATTTT	CASSYSGSGQPQHF
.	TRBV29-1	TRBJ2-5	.	TGCAGCGTTTTTACAGTCCAAGAGACCCAGTACTTC	CSVFTVQETQYF
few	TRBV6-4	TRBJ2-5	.	TGTGCCAGCAGTGACAAGGCCAGAGCAAAAGAGACCCAGTACTTC	CASSDKARAKETQYF
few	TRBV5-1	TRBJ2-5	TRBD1	TGCGCCAGCAGCTCGGACAGGGGGTATGTGACCCAGTACTTC	CASSSDRGYVTQYF
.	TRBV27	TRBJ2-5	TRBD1	TGTGCCAGCAAACTGGACAGGGGAGAGACCCAGTACTTC	CASKLDRGETQYF
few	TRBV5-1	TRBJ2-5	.	TGCGCCAGCAGCCGCATACAGGGAAATCGAGAGACCCAGTACTTC	CASSRIQGNRETQYF
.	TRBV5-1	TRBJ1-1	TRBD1	TGCGCCAGCGGGACCTACCAGGGGGCTGAAGCTTTCTTT	CASGTYQGAEAFF